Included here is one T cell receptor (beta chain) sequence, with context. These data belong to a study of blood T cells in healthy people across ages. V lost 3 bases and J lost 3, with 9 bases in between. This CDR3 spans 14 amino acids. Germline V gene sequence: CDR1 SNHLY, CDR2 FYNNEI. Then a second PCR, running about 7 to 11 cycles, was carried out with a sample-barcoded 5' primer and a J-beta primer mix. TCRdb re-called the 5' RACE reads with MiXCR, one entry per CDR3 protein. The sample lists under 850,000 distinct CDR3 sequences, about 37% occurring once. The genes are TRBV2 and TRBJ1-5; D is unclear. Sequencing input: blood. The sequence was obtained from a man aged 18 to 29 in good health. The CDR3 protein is CASSEREPNQPQHF. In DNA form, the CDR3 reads TGTGCCAGCAGTGAGCGAGAGCCCAATCAGCCCCAGCATTTT.